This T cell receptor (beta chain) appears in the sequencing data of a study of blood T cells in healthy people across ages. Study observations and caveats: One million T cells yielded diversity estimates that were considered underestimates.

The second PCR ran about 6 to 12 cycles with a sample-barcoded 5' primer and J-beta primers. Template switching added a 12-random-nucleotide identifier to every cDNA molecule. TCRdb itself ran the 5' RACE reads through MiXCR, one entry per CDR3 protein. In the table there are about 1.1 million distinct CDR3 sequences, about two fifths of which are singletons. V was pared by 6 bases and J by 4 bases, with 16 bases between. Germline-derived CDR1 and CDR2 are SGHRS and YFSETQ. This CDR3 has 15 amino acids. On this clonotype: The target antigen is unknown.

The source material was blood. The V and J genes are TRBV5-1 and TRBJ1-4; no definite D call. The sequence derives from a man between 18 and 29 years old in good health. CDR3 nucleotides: TGCGCCAGCACACTCGATCCGAATAATAATGAAAAACTGTTTTTT. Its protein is CASTLDPNNNEKLFF. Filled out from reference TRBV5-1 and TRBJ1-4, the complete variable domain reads KAGVTQTPRYLIKTRGQQVTLSCSPISGHRSVSWYQQTPGQGLQFLFEYFSETQRNKGNFPGRFSGRQFSNSRSEMNVSTLELGDSALYLCASTLDPNNNEKLFFGSGTQLSVL.